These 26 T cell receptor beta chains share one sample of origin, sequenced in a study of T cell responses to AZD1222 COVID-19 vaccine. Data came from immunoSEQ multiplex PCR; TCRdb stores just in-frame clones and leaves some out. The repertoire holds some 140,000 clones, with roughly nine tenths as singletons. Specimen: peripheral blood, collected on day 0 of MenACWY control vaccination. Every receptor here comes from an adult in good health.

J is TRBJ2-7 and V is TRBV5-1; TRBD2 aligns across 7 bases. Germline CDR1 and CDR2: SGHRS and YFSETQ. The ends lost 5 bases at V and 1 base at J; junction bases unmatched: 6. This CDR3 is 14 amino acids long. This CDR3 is CASRGGVGSYEQYF. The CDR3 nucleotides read TGCGCCAGCAGGGGAGGGGTTGGATCCTACGAGCAGTACTTC.

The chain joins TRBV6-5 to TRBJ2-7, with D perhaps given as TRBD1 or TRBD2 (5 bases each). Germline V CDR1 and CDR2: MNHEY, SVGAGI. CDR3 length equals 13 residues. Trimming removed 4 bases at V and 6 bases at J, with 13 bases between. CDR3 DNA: TGTGCCAGCAGTTCGACGGGGCTGAGCGAGCAGTACTTC. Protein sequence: CASSSTGLSEQYF.

Written as DNA, the CDR3 is TGTGCCAGCAGCCAAGATTTACAGCCGAATCAGCCCCAGCATTTT. It specifies CASSQDLQPNQPQHF. V gene TRBV3-1 (or the pseudogene TRBV3-2) combines with J gene TRBJ1-5; D is uncertain. This CDR3 comprises 15 residues. The germline CDR1 and CDR2 sequences are LGHDT and YNNKEL (reference sequence). V was trimmed by 0 bases and J by 4 bases, leaving 10 bases between them.

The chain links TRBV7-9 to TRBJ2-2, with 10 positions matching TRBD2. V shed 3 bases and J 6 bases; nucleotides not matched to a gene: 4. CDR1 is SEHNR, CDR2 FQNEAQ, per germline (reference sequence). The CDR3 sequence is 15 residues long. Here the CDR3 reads CASSLGSGRSGELFF. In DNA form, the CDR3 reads TGTGCCAGCAGCTTGGGTAGCGGGAGGTCCGGGGAGCTGTTTTTT.

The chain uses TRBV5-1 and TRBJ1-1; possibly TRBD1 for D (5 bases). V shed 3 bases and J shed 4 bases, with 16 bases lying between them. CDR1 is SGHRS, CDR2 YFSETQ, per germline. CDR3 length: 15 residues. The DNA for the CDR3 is TGCGCCAGCAGCTCTGATGGGACTCCCGTCACTGAAGCTTTCTTT. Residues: CASSSDGTPVTEAFF.

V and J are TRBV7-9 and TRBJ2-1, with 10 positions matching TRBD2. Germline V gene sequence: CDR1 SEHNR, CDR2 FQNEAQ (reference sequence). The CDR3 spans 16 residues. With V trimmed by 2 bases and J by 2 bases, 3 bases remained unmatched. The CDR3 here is CASSLWLAGAYNEQFF. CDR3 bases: TGTGCCAGCAGCTTATGGCTAGCGGGAGCCTACAATGAGCAGTTCTTC. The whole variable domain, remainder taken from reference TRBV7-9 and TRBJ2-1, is DTGVSQNPRHKITKRGQNVTFRCDPISEHNRLYWYRQTLGQGPEFLTYFQNEAQLEKSRLLSDRFSAERPKGSFSTLEIQRTEQGDSAMYLCASSLWLAGAYNEQFFGPGTRLTVL.

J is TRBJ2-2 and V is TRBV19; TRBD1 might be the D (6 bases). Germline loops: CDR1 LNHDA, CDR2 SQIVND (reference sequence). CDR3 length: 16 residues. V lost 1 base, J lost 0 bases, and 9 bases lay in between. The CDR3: CASSIGQGSNTGELFF. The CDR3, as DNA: TGTGCCAGTAGTATAGGGCAGGGGTCGAACACCGGGGAGCTGTTTTTT.

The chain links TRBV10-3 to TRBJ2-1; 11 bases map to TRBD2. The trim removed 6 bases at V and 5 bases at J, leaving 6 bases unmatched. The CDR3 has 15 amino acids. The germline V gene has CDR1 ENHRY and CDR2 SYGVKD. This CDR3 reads CAISLSGGGNNEQFF. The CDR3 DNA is TGTGCCATCAGCCTTAGCGGGGGGGGAAACAATGAGCAGTTCTTC.

The CDR3 reads CASSSDQGLNYGYTF. DNA of the CDR3: TGTGCCAGCAGTTCCGACCAAGGGCTTAACTATGGCTACACCTTC. V gene TRBV6-5 combines with J gene TRBJ1-2; D call uncertain. Trimming removed 4 bases from V and 1 base from J, with 13 bases in between. Germline CDR1 MNHEY, CDR2 SVGAGI. The CDR3 spans 15 residues.

CDR3 coding DNA: TGTGCCAGCAGCTTAGAAGGGGCCCTGAACACTGAAGCTTTCTTT. It is translated as CASSLEGALNTEAFF. The chain joins TRBV5-8 to TRBJ1-1, with a tentative D call TRBD1 (5 bases). This CDR3 comprises 15 residues. Germline V lookup: CDR1 SGHTS, CDR2 YDEGEE. V was clipped by 2 bases and J by 0 bases, with 11 bases between them.

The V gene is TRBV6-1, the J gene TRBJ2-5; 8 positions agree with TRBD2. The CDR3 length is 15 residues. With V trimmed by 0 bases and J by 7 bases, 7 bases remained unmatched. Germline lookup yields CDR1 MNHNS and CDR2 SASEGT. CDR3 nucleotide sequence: TGTGCCAGCAGTGAAGCGCTTCGGGGGGGGCGGACCCAGTACTTC. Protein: CASSEALRGGRTQYF.

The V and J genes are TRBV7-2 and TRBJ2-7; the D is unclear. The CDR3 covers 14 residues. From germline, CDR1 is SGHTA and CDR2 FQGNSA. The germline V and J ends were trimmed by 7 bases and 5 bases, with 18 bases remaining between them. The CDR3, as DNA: TGTGCCAGCACCCCACGACGACGGGCGAACGAGCAGTACTTC. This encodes CASTPRRRANEQYF.

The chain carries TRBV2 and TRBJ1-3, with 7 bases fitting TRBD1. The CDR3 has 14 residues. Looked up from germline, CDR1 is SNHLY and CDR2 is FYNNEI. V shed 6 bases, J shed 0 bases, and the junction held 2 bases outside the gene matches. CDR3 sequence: CASRTGSSGNTIYF. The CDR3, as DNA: TGTGCCAGCAGGACAGGGAGCTCTGGAAACACCATATATTTT.

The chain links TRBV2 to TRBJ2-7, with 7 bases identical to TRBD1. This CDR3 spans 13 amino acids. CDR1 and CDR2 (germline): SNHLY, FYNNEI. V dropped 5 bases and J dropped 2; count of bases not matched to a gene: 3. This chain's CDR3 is CASSRDRAYEQYF. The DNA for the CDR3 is TGTGCCAGCAGTAGGGACAGAGCCTACGAGCAGTACTTC.

The CDR3 DNA follows: TGTGCCAGCAGGGTGACCTCGGGACAGGGTGGCGATACTGAAGCTTTCTTT. This encodes CASRVTSGQGGDTEAFF. The V gene is TRBV6-4, the J gene TRBJ1-1; 9 bases are shared with TRBD1. The CDR3 sequence is 17 residues long. The ends lost 6 bases at V and 5 bases at J; junction bases unmatched: 16. In germline, CDR1 is MRHNA, CDR2 SNTAGT.

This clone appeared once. CDR3 nucleotide sequence: TGCGCCAGCAGCCTAAGCGGGGGGTCCACCGGGGAGCTGTTTTTT. Translation gives CASSLSGGSTGELFF. The V call is TRBV5-1, the J call TRBJ2-2, with 9 bases matching TRBD2. The CDR3 totals 15 residues. The germline V gene has CDR1 SGHRS and CDR2 YFSETQ. V was pared by 4 bases and J by 4 bases, with 5 bases of the junction left unmatched. Full variable domain (outside the CDR3, taken from reference TRBV5-1 and TRBJ2-2): KAGVTQTPRYLIKTRGQQVTLSCSPISGHRSVSWYQQTPGQGLQFLFEYFSETQRNKGNFPGRFSGRQFSNSRSEMNVSTLELGDSALYLCASSLSGGSTGELFFGEGSRLTVL.

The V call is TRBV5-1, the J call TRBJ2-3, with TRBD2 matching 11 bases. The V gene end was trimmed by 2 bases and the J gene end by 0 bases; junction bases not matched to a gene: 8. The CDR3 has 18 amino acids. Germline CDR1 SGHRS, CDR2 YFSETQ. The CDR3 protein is CASSLRTSGFSSTDTQYF. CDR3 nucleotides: TGCGCCAGCAGCTTACGGACTAGCGGGTTCTCTAGCACAGATACGCAGTATTTT.

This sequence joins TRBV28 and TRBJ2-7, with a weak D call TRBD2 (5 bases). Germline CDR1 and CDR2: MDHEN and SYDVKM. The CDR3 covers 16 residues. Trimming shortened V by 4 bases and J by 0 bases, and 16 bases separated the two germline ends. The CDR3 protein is CASSSLEEGLSYEQYV. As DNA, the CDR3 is TGTGCCAGCAGTTCACTGGAAGAAGGACTCTCCTACGAGCAGTACGTC.

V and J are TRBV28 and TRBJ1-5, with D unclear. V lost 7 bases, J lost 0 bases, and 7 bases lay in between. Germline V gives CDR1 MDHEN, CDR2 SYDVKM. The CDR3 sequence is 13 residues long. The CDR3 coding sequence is TGTGCCAGCAAAGGAGCTAGCAATCAGCCCCAGCATTTT. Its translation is CASKGASNQPQHF.

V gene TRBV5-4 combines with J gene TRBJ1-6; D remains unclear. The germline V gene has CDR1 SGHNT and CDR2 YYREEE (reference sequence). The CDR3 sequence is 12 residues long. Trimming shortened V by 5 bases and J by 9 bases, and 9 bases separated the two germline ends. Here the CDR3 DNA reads TGTGCCAGCAGTGTGTCCACTTCACCCCTCCACTTT. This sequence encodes CASSVSTSPLHF.

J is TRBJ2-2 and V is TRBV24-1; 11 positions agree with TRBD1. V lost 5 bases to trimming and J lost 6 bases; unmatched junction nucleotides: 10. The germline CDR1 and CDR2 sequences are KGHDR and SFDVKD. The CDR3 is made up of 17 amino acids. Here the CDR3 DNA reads TGTGCCACCAGTGCCACGCGGGAGGGACAGGGGGCCGGGGAGCTGTTTTTT. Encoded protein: CATSATREGQGAGELFF.

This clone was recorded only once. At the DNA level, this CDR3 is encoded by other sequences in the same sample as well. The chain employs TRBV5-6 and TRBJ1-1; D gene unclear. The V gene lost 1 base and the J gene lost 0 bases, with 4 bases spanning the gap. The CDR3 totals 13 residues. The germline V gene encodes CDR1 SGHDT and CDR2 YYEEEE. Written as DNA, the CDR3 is TGTGCCAGCAGCTTGCCCATGAACACTGAAGCTTTCTTT. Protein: CASSLPMNTEAFF.

This CDR3 reads CATKRGGNTGELFF. CDR3 DNA: TGTGCCACCAAGAGGGGAGGGAACACCGGGGAGCTGTTTTTT. This chain joins TRBV15 and TRBJ2-2; TRBD2 might be the D (6 bases). This CDR3 region has 14 residues. Germline lookup yields CDR1 LNHNV and CDR2 YYDKDF (reference sequence). V dropped 7 bases and J dropped 1 base, with 10 bases sitting between them.

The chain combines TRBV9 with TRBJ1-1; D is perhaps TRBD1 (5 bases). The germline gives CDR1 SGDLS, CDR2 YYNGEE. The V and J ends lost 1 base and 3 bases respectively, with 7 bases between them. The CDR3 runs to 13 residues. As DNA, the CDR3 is TGTGCCAGCAGCGTAATGGGGGACACTGAAGCTTTCTTT. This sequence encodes CASSVMGDTEAFF.

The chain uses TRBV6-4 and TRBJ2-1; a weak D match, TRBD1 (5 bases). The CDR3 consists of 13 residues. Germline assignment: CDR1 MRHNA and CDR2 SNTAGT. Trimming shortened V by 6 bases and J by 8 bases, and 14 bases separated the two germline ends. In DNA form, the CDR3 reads TGTGCCAGCAGAGAATCAGGGTACGATGAGCAGTTCTTC. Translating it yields CASRESGYDEQFF.

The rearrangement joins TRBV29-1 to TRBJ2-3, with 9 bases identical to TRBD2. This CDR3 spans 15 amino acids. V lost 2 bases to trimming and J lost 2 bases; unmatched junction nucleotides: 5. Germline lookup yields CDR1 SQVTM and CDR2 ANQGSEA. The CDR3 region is CSVEFAGGSTDTQYF. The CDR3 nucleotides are TGCAGCGTTGAATTTGCGGGAGGGTCCACAGATACGCAGTATTTT.